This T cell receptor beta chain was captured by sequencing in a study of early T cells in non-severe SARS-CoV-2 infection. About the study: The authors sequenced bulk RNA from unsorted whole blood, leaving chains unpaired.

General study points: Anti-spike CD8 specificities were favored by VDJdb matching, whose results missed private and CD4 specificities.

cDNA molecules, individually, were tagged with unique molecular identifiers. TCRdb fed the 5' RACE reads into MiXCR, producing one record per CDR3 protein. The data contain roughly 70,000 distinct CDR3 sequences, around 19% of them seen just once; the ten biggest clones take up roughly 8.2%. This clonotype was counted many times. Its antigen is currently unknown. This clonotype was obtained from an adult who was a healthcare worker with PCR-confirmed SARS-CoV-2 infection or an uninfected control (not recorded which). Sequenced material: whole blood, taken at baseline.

CDR3 nucleotide sequence: TGTGCCATCAGTGCGGACAGAAACACAGATACGCAGTATTTT. It codes for CAISADRNTDTQYF. The chain has TRBV10-3 and TRBJ2-3, with D perhaps TRBD1 (6 bases). Between the trimmed V and J ends, which lost 4 bases and 2 bases, there was a span of 10 bases. Germline V gene lookup returns CDR1 ENHRY and CDR2 SYGVKD. The CDR3 is 14 residues long.